One TCR beta chain is described in this entry. Germline V CDR1 and CDR2: LGHNA, YSLEER. Trimming left V 0 bases short and J 0 bases short, with 17 bases between. The CDR3 runs 19 residues. The PCR was carried out with 60 Vbeta primers and 13 Jbeta primers. Sequencing used immunoSEQ multiplex PCR; TCRdb keeps in-frame clones, though not all of them. The data hold more than 200,000 clones, with about two thirds observed a single time. The sample is drawn from a study of cytomegalovirus exposure and HLA in healthy donors. The sequenced sample consisted of PBMCs. This TCR came from a man aged 40-50 years in good health and CMV-seropositive. V and J are TRBV4-3 and TRBJ1-4, with D possibly matching TRBD1 (5 bases). The CDR3 spells CASSQEVPAGPATNEKLFF. CDR3 bases: TGCGCCAGCAGCCAAGAAGTACCCGCAGGGCCCGCAACTAATGAAAAACTGTTTTTT.